This T cell receptor beta chain originates from a study of identical twins. The study, taken as a whole, reports: Insertions ran lower in abundant cord blood beta clonotypes, though not in memory repertoires. Twins' surplus sharing was weaker for beta out-of-frame sequences. Out-of-frame alpha sequences shared by twins showed excess low generation probability.

The CDR3 spans 17 residues. V lost 3 bases and J lost 5; bases outside the gene matches: 11. This clonotype showed up just a few times. Its antigen is not known. Template switching (which added a universal primer site) was used, and cDNA carried unique molecular identifiers. TCRdb called the 5' RACE reads again in MiXCR, with one record for every CDR3 protein. Among around 960,000 distinct CDR3 sequences listed, 9% to 15% were seen once. The sample was also reused in another study, on yellow fever vaccine responses in identical twins.

The chain recombines TRBV12-3 or TRBV12-4 with TRBJ2-2, with 8 bases matching TRBD2. This TCR was recovered from a woman under 30 in good health. Sequencing input: PBMCs. The chain's CDR3 is CASSFLPAVAGTGELFF. The CDR3 nucleotides are TGTGCCAGCAGTTTCCTCCCCGCGGTAGCGGGAACCGGGGAGCTGTTTTTT.